This entry lists 25 T cell receptor beta chains sequenced from one sample in a study of cytomegalovirus exposure and HLA in healthy donors. The PCR had 60 Vbeta and 13 Jbeta primers. Profiled with immunoSEQ multiplex PCR; TCRdb holds only in-frame clones, not every one. Of about 260,000 clones detected, 72% appear once; the ten largest clones hold approximately 2.5%. What was sequenced was PBMCs. The receptors were gathered from a female donor in good health and CMV-seronegative.

The CDR3 DNA reads as TGTGCCAGCAGCTTATCGGGCGGGGAGCTGTTTTTT. Amino acids: CASSLSGGELFF. The V and J genes are TRBV7-9 and TRBJ2-2; D unresolved. CDR3 length equals 12 residues. Per the germline V gene, CDR1 is SEHNR and CDR2 is FQNEAQ (reference sequence). The V end was cut by 2 bases, the J end by 7 bases, with 5 bases between.

This chain uses TRBV29-1 with TRBJ1-1; no clear D gene. The CDR3 length is 9 residues. CDR1 SQVTM and CDR2 ANQGSEA come from the germline V gene. The V end was cut by 3 bases, the J end by 8 bases, with 4 bases between. CDR3 region: CSVDREAFF. DNA of the CDR3: TGCAGCGTTGACAGAGAAGCTTTCTTT. The whole variable domain, remainder taken from reference TRBV29-1 and TRBJ1-1, is SAVISQKPSRDICQRGTSLTIQCQVDSQVTMMFWYRQQPGQSLTLIATANQGSEATYESGFVIDKFPISRPNLTFSTLTVSNMSPEDSSIYLCSVDREAFFGQGTRLTVV.

This sequence joins TRBV19 and TRBJ1-5, with a tentative D call TRBD1 (6 bases). Trimming took off 1 base at V and 4 bases at J, with 14 bases between the two ends. The CDR3 has 16 amino acids. Per the germline V gene, CDR1 is LNHDA and CDR2 is SQIVND (reference sequence). The CDR3, as DNA: TGTGCCAGTAGTATAGGGGCAGGGGCGGAGAATCAGCCCCAGCATTTT. Protein product: CASSIGAGAENQPQHF. The whole variable domain, remainder taken from reference TRBV19 and TRBJ1-5, is DGGITQSPKYLFRKEGQNVTLSCEQNLNHDAMYWYRQDPGQGLRLIYYSQIVNDFQKGDIAEGYSVSREKKESFPLTVTSAQKNPTAFYLCASSIGAGAENQPQHFGDGTRLSIL.

This clone was seen a few times. The gene calls are TRBV5-6 and TRBJ2-2; TRBD2 is a possible D gene (5 bases). Between the trimmed V and J ends, which lost 4 bases and 7 bases, there was a span of 8 bases. This CDR3 has 12 amino acids. Per germline, CDR1 SGHDT and CDR2 YYEEEE. CDR3 residues: CASSPGGGELFF. The DNA for the CDR3 is TGTGCCAGCAGCCCCGGAGGCGGGGAGCTGTTTTTT.

CDR3 bases: TGTGCCAGCAGCCTAGCGGGAGGGCTGCCAGATACGCAGTATTTT. It yields the protein CASSLAGGLPDTQYF. The chain has TRBV16 and TRBJ2-3; 11 nucleotides line up with TRBD2. J lost 4 bases, V lost 4 bases, and 4 bases had no gene match. The CDR3 length is 15 residues. Germline V gives CDR1 KGHSY, CDR2 FQNENV.

This clone occurred a few times. The genes are TRBV6-1 and TRBJ2-7; 10 bases fit TRBD1. The germline CDR1 and CDR2 sequences are MNHNS and SASEGT. The CDR3 extends over 14 amino acids. V lost 11 bases and J lost 6; bases outside the gene matches: 13. The CDR3 is CACQSGTGASEQYF. The CDR3 DNA reads as TGTGCCTGCCAGTCCGGGACAGGGGCAAGCGAGCAGTACTTC.

In its sample, this clone was seen a few times. The V gene is TRBV6-5, the J gene TRBJ1-1; tentatively, D is TRBD1 (6 bases). The V end was cut by 2 bases, the J end by 10 bases, with 14 bases between. The CDR3 totals 13 residues. In germline, CDR1 is MNHEY, CDR2 SVGAGI. The CDR3 DNA reads TGTGCCAGCAGTTACGGAGCAGGGGTACGAGCTTTCTTT. Protein: CASSYGAGVRAFF.

This rearrangement joins TRBV28 to TRBJ1-2; TRBD1 aligns across 8 bases. Germline trimming cut 4 bases from V and 4 bases from J; bases unmatched to any gene: 11. The CDR3 length is 16 residues. Germline V gives CDR1 MDHEN, CDR2 SYDVKM. The CDR3 nucleotides are TGTGCCAGCAGTTCGCCTTCCCAGGGGGCTAGCTATGGCTACACCTTC. This translates into CASSSPSQGASYGYTF.

This clone was seen only a few times. One end of the junction fails to match germline, which may point to a read error. V usage is TRBV7-9 and J usage is TRBJ1-2; D gene unclear. Germline CDR1 and CDR2: SEHNR and FQNEAQ (reference sequence). The CDR3 sequence is 13 residues long. The DNA for the CDR3 is TGTTCCAGCAGCTTAGGAGGGTTCTATGGCTACACCTTC. It specifies CSSSLGGFYGYTF. Full variable domain (missing parts from reference TRBV7-9 and TRBJ1-2): DTGVSQNPRHKITKRGQNVTFRCDPISEHNRLYWYRQTLGQGPEFLTYFQNEAQLEKSRLLSDRFSAERPKGSFSTLEIQRTEQGDSAMYLCSSSLGGFYGYTFGSGTRLTVV.

The rearrangement uses TRBV11-3 and TRBJ1-1, with D perhaps matching TRBD1 (5 bases). Trimming cost V 3 bases and J 4 bases, with 12 bases left between them. CDR1 and CDR2 (germline): SGHNT, YENEEA. The CDR3 consists of 14 residues. CDR3 nucleotides: TGTGCCAGCAGCTTTCCGATGGGGGGCACTGAAGCTTTCTTT. Its translation is CASSFPMGGTEAFF.

The rearrangement joins TRBV7-2 to TRBJ2-7, with 8 positions matching TRBD2. The germline gives CDR1 SGHTA, CDR2 FQGNSA. This CDR3 comprises 14 residues. Trimming took 8 bases from V and 0 from J; bases not matched to a gene: 6. This chain's CDR3 is CASAAGGYSYEQYF. The CDR3 DNA reads TGTGCCAGCGCGGCGGGAGGTTACTCCTACGAGCAGTACTTC. Full variable domain (rest looked up from reference TRBV7-2 and TRBJ2-7): GAGVSQSPSNKVTEKGKDVELRCDPISGHTALYWYRQSLGQGLEFLIYFQGNSAPDKSGLPSDRFSAERTGGSVSTLTIQRTQQEDSAVYLCASAAGGYSYEQYFGPGTRLTVT.

The gene calls are TRBV29-1 and TRBJ1-1; D call uncertain. The germline gives CDR1 SQVTM, CDR2 ANQGSEA. V gave up 4 bases and J gave up 4 bases, with 13 bases separating them. There are 13 residues in the CDR3. CDR3 sequence (DNA): TGCAGCGTTGTTCGGGGTCGGGGCACTGAAGCTTTCTTT. Translating gives CSVVRGRGTEAFF.

The V and J genes are TRBV19 and TRBJ2-2, with D unclear. Between the trimmed V and J ends, which lost 3 bases and 7 bases, there was a span of 6 bases. CDR3 length: 12 amino acids. CDR1 and CDR2 from the germline V gene are LNHDA and SQIVND (reference sequence). CDR3 sequence: CASSMGSGELFF. For the CDR3, the DNA is TGTGCCAGTAGTATGGGCAGCGGGGAGCTGTTTTTT.

As to this clone: Mismatch with germline at one junction end may stem from a read error. The gene calls are TRBV7-9 and TRBJ1-2; 9 nucleotides line up with TRBD1. This CDR3 spans 16 amino acids. Germline-derived CDR1 and CDR2 are SEHNR and FQNEAQ (reference sequence). The CDR3 spells CSSSPTPQGAGYGYTF. The CDR3 region has the DNA TGTTCCAGCAGCCCAACGCCACAGGGGGCAGGCTATGGCTACACCTTC.

The chain employs TRBV28 and TRBJ1-5, with D unresolved. The CDR3 has 16 amino acids. In germline, CDR1 is MDHEN, CDR2 SYDVKM. The germline V and J ends were trimmed by 2 bases and 3 bases, with 14 bases remaining between them. The CDR3: CASSLGPGDINQPQHF. Written as DNA, the CDR3 is TGTGCCAGCAGTTTAGGACCCGGGGATATCAATCAGCCCCAGCATTTT. The entire variable domain, with the rest obtained from reference TRBV28 and TRBJ1-5, is as follows: DVKVTQSSRYLVKRTGEKVFLECVQDMDHENMFWYRQDPGLGLRLIYFSYDVKMKEKGDIPEGYSVSREKKERFSLILESASTNQTSMYLCASSLGPGDINQPQHFGDGTRLSIL.

This clone turned up a few times. The V and J genes are TRBV4-2 and TRBJ1-2; D is possibly TRBD1 (6 bases). Germline lookup yields CDR1 LGHNA and CDR2 YNFKEQ. This CDR3 is 14 amino acids long. With 3 bases removed from V and 8 bases from J, the gap between germline ends came to 16 bases. The CDR3 DNA reads as TGTGCCAGCAGCCACGAACAGGGTACGTACGGCTACACCTTC. Translation: CASSHEQGTYGYTF.

V and J are TRBV13 and TRBJ1-1; 7 bases fit TRBD1. There are 16 residues in the CDR3. V dropped 6 bases and J dropped 3; count of bases not matched to a gene: 13. Germline assignment: CDR1 PRHDT and CDR2 FYEKMQ (reference sequence). CDR3 coding DNA: TGTGCCAGCAGTCGTCTGCGTAAGGGGGCCGACACTGAAGCTTTCTTT. Protein product: CASSRLRKGADTEAFF. The variable domain in full, with the rest retrieved from reference TRBV13 and TRBJ1-1, is AAGVIQSPRHLIKEKRETATLKCYPIPRHDTVYWYQQGPGQDPQFLISFYEKMQSDKGSIPDRFSAQQFSDYHSELNMSSLELGDSALYFCASSRLRKGADTEAFFGQGTRLTVV.

This sequence joins TRBV7-8 and TRBJ1-2; the D is unclear. Germline CDR1 SGHVS, CDR2 FQNEAQ. Between the trimmed V and J ends, which lost 0 bases and 3 bases, there was a span of 8 bases. The CDR3 covers 14 residues. The CDR3 is CASSLAVTDYGYTF. The DNA for the CDR3 is TGTGCCAGCAGCTTAGCGGTTACAGACTATGGCTACACCTTC.

The chain carries TRBV6-5 and TRBJ2-7; D is perhaps TRBD2 (5 bases). This CDR3 region has 14 residues. Germline V gene lookup returns CDR1 MNHEY and CDR2 SVGAGI. The V gene lost 6 bases and the J gene lost 6 bases, with 18 bases spanning the gap. CDR3 sequence (DNA): TGTGCCAGCAGGTTCGCCCGGGGAGTAGGCGAGCAGTACTTC. The encoded protein is CASRFARGVGEQYF.

The CDR3 DNA follows: TGTGCCAGCAGCTTGGGGTCGGGGTCCGGGGAGCTGTTTTTT. It specifies CASSLGSGSGELFF. The chain has TRBV5-5 and TRBJ2-2, with a weak D call TRBD2 (5 bases). The V end was cut by 0 bases, the J end by 6 bases, with 9 bases between. This CDR3 has 14 residues. Looked up from germline, CDR1 is SGHKS and CDR2 is YYEKEE (reference sequence). The full variable domain, completed using reference TRBV5-5 and TRBJ2-2, is DAGVTQSPTHLIKTRGQQVTLRCSPISGHKSVSWYQQVLGQGPQFIFQYYEKEERGRGNFPDRFSARQFPNYSSELNVNALLLGDSALYLCASSLGSGSGELFFGEGSRLTVL.

V is TRBV13 and J is TRBJ1-4, with D hard to call. The CDR3 sequence is 16 residues long. Trimming took 4 bases from V and 7 from J, leaving 19 bases between them. CDR1 is PRHDT and CDR2 is FYEKMQ in the germline V gene (reference sequence). The CDR3 nucleotides read TGTGCCAGCAGCTCCCCCTCGAGGGAGCCGGGTGAAAAACTGTTTTTT. This translates into CASSSPSREPGEKLFF.

The chain carries TRBV5-1 and TRBJ2-7; 11 bases align to TRBD1. The V gene end was trimmed by 5 bases and the J gene end by 6 bases; junction bases not matched to a gene: 10. CDR3 length equals 15 residues. Germline values: CDR1 SGHRS, CDR2 YFSETQ. In nucleotides, the CDR3 is TGCGCCAGCAGTCCCCCGGGGACAGGGGGTGGCGAGCAGTACTTC. Translating gives CASSPPGTGGGEQYF.

This clone has more than one count but fewer than ten. The V and J genes are TRBV5-6 and TRBJ2-7; 7 bases agree with TRBD1. Looked up from germline, CDR1 is SGHDT and CDR2 is YYEEEE. Trimming removed 2 bases from V and 2 bases from J; junction bases left unmatched: 4. The CDR3 loop spans 14 amino acids. The CDR3 region is CASSFRDSTYEQYF. The CDR3 DNA sequence: TGTGCCAGCAGCTTCCGGGACAGTACCTACGAGCAGTACTTC. The whole variable domain, filled in from reference TRBV5-6 and TRBJ2-7, reads DAGVTQSPTHLIKTRGQQVTLRCSPKSGHDTVSWYQQALGQGPQFIFQYYEEEERQRGNFPDRFSGHQFPNYSSELNVNALLLGDSALYLCASSFRDSTYEQYFGPGTRLTVT.

V usage is TRBV5-6 and J usage is TRBJ2-4; the D gene is possibly TRBD2 (5 bases). Germline values: CDR1 SGHDT, CDR2 YYEEEE. This CDR3 is built from 13 residues. V was clipped by 7 bases and J by 9 bases, with 17 bases between them. The CDR3 region is CASLEGLTGIQYF. CDR3 in DNA: TGTGCCAGCCTCGAGGGCCTTACGGGCATTCAGTACTTC.

The genes are TRBV7-6 and TRBJ2-3; TRBD2 is a possible D gene (6 bases). The CDR3 is 14 amino acids. Germline V gene data show CDR1 as SGHVS and CDR2 as FNYEAQ. The V end lost 7 bases, the J end lost 0 bases, and 11 bases lay between the germline ends. CDR3: CASTHSGSTDTQYF. The CDR3 DNA sequence: TGTGCCAGCACCCATAGCGGTAGCACAGATACGCAGTATTTT.